The sample holds a few counts of the clone carrying this TCR beta chain. Its antigen is not identified. Trimming took 1 base from V and 2 from J; bases not matched to a gene: 5. The germline gives CDR1 DFQATT, CDR2 SNEGSKA (reference sequence). The CDR3 extends over 14 amino acids. TCRdb fed the 5' RACE reads into MiXCR, producing one record per CDR3 protein. Among a few hundred thousand distinct CDR3 sequences listed, 3.5% to 4.5% were seen once. This sample was included in a study of T cells after yellow fever vaccination. General study points: A large majority of primary-vaccination clones showed up again after the booster (96% CD4, approximately 90% CD8). Among all clonotypes, a small share was observed in both CD4 and CD8 compartments.

Sample: PBMCs, taken 5 days after the yellow fever booster vaccination. The sequence was obtained from a man between 18 and 29 years old who received the YFV17D yellow fever vaccine. The V gene is TRBV20-1, the J gene TRBJ2-7; 7 positions match TRBD1. Here the CDR3 reads CSARGQGLTYEQYF. The CDR3, as DNA: TGCAGTGCTAGAGGACAGGGATTAACCTACGAGCAGTACTTC.